The 23 T cell receptor beta chains reported below all come from one sample, sequenced in a study of CD8 T cells in ankylosing spondylitis. Study-wide points: It appeared that ankylosing spondylitis blood was characterized by a TCR beta motif of under ten highly homologous variants.

No antigen has been identified for these receptors. TCRdb re-analysed the 5' RACE reads in MiXCR, keeping a single row per CDR3 protein. Of about 330,000 distinct CDR3 sequences detected, around 7.6% appear once; the ten largest clones hold about 14%. The specimen sequenced was blood, either unsorted or a sorted T cell fraction (not recorded which). These receptors came from a male donor with ankylosing spondylitis.

In its sample, this clonotype was seen many times. V gene TRBV28 combines with J gene TRBJ2-1, with 9 positions matching TRBD2. The CDR3 consists of 14 residues. In germline, CDR1 is MDHEN, CDR2 SYDVKM. With 6 bases clipped from V and 4 bases from J, the junction kept 4 bases outside the gene matches. The CDR3 here is CASRGLAQYNEQFF. CDR3 DNA: TGTGCCAGCAGAGGACTAGCGCAATACAATGAGCAGTTCTTC.

This chain uses TRBV20-1 with TRBJ2-1; D may be TRBD2 (6 bases). The CDR3 covers 14 residues. V lost 1 base and J lost 3, with 10 bases in between. The germline V gene encodes CDR1 DFQATT and CDR2 SNEGSKA (reference sequence). This CDR3 is CSARGDSDYNEQFF. Here the CDR3 DNA reads TGCAGTGCTAGAGGGGACTCTGACTACAATGAGCAGTTCTTC.

In this sample, this clonotype turned up a few times. V is TRBV30 and J is TRBJ1-2; tentatively, D is TRBD1 (6 bases). CDR1 and CDR2 (germline): GTSNPN, SVGIG (reference sequence). V was trimmed by 0 bases and J by 5 bases, leaving 13 bases between them. The CDR3 extends over 14 amino acids. The CDR3 DNA reads TGTGCCTGGAGTGTAAACACAGGGCGGTATGGCTACACCTTC. Its translation: CAWSVNTGRYGYTF.

The CDR3 region is CASSLDGREGTEAFF. The CDR3 DNA is TGCGCCAGCAGCTTGGATGGCAGGGAGGGCACTGAAGCTTTCTTT. The chain joins TRBV5-1 to TRBJ1-1, with D perhaps TRBD1 (5 bases). In germline, CDR1 is SGHRS, CDR2 YFSETQ. Trimming removed 0 bases from V and 4 bases from J, with 13 bases in between. This CDR3 is 15 amino acids long.

This clonotype turned up a few times. The gene calls are TRBV15 and TRBJ1-6; 8 bases align to TRBD1. The CDR3 length is 15 residues. Germline loops: CDR1 LNHNV, CDR2 YYDKDF (reference sequence). After removal of 0 bases from V and 10 bases from J, the junction contained 5 bases not matched to a gene. In DNA form, the CDR3 reads TGTGCCACCAGCAGAGAACCCAGGGGGCAGTCACCCCTCCACTTT. Protein: CATSREPRGQSPLHF.

This clonotype was counted only a few times. This rearrangement joins TRBV5-1 to TRBJ2-1; 11 nucleotides agree with TRBD2. The CDR3 loop spans 15 amino acids. Trimming cost V 1 base and J 7 bases; bases outside gene matches: 4. Per germline, CDR1 SGHRS and CDR2 YFSETQ. In DNA form, the CDR3 reads TGCGCCAGCAGCTTGTTGACTAGCGGGAAGAATGAGCAGTTCTTC. Its protein is CASSLLTSGKNEQFF.

There are a few counts of this clonotype. The genes are TRBV4-3 and TRBJ2-1; D is unclear. V dropped 0 bases and J dropped 4 bases, with 4 bases sitting between them. The CDR3 has 13 amino acids. The germline V gene encodes CDR1 LGHNA and CDR2 YSLEER. CDR3 DNA sequence: TGCGCCAGCAGCCAAGACCAATACAATGAGCAGTTCTTC. Translated, it gives CASSQDQYNEQFF.

This clonotype occurred many times. V is TRBV7-9 and J is TRBJ1-1; 9 nucleotides line up with TRBD1. The CDR3 extends over 16 amino acids. Losses at the gene ends were 1 base for V and 5 bases for J; bases not matched to a gene: 8. Looked up from germline, CDR1 is SEHNR and CDR2 is FQNEAQ (reference sequence). As DNA, the CDR3 is TGTGCCAGCAGCTTAGACCCGACAGGGGGGTTGACTGAAGCTTTCTTT. It specifies CASSLDPTGGLTEAFF.

The V call is TRBV20-1, the J call TRBJ2-1, with 9 bases matching TRBD2. J was trimmed by 2 bases and V by 0 bases; bases with no gene match: 14. The CDR3 has 19 amino acids. Germline V gene data show CDR1 as DFQATT and CDR2 as SNEGSKA (reference sequence). The CDR3 DNA follows: TGCAGTGCTAGAGATCGTCCCCGTAGCGGGAGTATAGCCTACAATGAGCAGTTCTTC. It yields the protein CSARDRPRSGSIAYNEQFF.

The J gene is TRBJ2-7, the V gene TRBV7-9; TRBD2 aligns across 11 bases. This CDR3 has 16 residues. V was pared by 4 bases and J by 6 bases, with 11 bases of the junction left unmatched. Germline V gene sequence: CDR1 SEHNR, CDR2 FQNEAQ (reference sequence). CDR3 bases: TGTGCCAGCAGCTCCACCACTAGCGGGAGCCCTCGCGAGCAGTACTTC. Its protein is CASSSTTSGSPREQYF.

The V gene is TRBV29-1, the J gene TRBJ2-7, with 10 bases matching TRBD2. Per germline, CDR1 SQVTM and CDR2 ANQGSEA. V lost 0 bases, J lost 4 bases, and 6 bases stayed unmatched. This CDR3 has 15 residues. CDR3 sequence reads: CSVEEGAGGLYEQYF. CDR3 nucleotides: TGCAGCGTTGAAGAGGGAGCGGGAGGGCTTTACGAGCAGTACTTC.

This chain joins TRBV5-5 and TRBJ2-7; D may be TRBD1 or TRBD2 (5 bases each). CDR1 is SGHKS and CDR2 is YYEKEE in the germline V gene (reference sequence). This CDR3 region has 14 residues. V was cut by 3 bases and J by 5 bases, with 15 bases left in between. The CDR3 DNA is TGTGCCAGCAGCTACGGACAAGAGGGCAACGAGCAGTACTTC. This translates into CASSYGQEGNEQYF.

This clonotype was seen ten or more times. V is TRBV20-1 and J is TRBJ1-3, with a possible D match to TRBD1 (6 bases). Germline values: CDR1 DFQATT, CDR2 SNEGSKA (reference sequence). The CDR3 runs 14 residues. V was shortened by 3 bases and J by 2 bases, with 11 bases between the two germline ends. CDR3 sequence (DNA): TGCAGTGCTAGCCACAGGGTAACTGGAAACACCATATATTTT. Protein sequence: CSASHRVTGNTIYF.

This clonotype has just a few counts. V gene TRBV12-3 or TRBV12-4 combines with J gene TRBJ1-1; TRBD1 is a possible D gene (5 bases). The CDR3 consists of 13 residues. Deletions cut 5 bases from V and 6 bases from J, with 13 bases between. The CDR3 bases are TGTGCCAGCAGTGCGCAGGGTTTCGCTGAAGCTTTCTTT. It yields the protein CASSAQGFAEAFF.

This rearrangement joins TRBV5-1 to TRBJ2-1; D is possibly TRBD2 (6 bases). This CDR3 contains 16 residues. V lost 3 bases, J lost 2 bases, and 15 bases lay in between. The germline V gene has CDR1 SGHRS and CDR2 YFSETQ. The CDR3 bases are TGCGCCAGCAGCTCCGGGTGGACTACCGCCTACAATGAGCAGTTCTTC. It translates to CASSSGWTTAYNEQFF.

This clonotype was seen a few times. The chain carries TRBV25-1 and TRBJ2-7; tentative D call: TRBD2 (5 bases). The CDR3 covers 13 residues. Trimming left V 3 bases short and J 7 bases short, with 13 bases between. The germline V gene has CDR1 MGHDK and CDR2 SYGVNS. The CDR3, as DNA: TGTGCCAGCAGTGAGGTAGCCCGAGGGGAGCAGTACTTC. It translates to CASSEVARGEQYF.

This clonotype was observed a handful of times. The V call is TRBV5-1, the J call TRBJ1-5; 8 nucleotides agree with TRBD1. The junction had 9 bases not matched to a gene; V was cut back by 4 bases and J by 0 bases. Per germline, CDR1 SGHRS and CDR2 YFSETQ. The CDR3 sequence is 17 residues long. The CDR3 DNA is TGCGCCAGCAGCGGGCCCGGACAGGGAGGTAGCAATCAGCCCCAGCATTTT. This gives the protein CASSGPGQGGSNQPQHF. The whole variable domain, filled in from reference TRBV5-1 and TRBJ1-5, reads KAGVTQTPRYLIKTRGQQVTLSCSPISGHRSVSWYQQTPGQGLQFLFEYFSETQRNKGNFPGRFSGRQFSNSRSEMNVSTLELGDSALYLCASSGPGQGGSNQPQHFGDGTRLSIL.

The chain recombines TRBV20-1 with TRBJ2-5; no clear D gene. Germline values: CDR1 DFQATT, CDR2 SNEGSKA (reference sequence). The CDR3 is 13 amino acids. V dropped 4 bases and J dropped 0 bases, with 9 bases sitting between them. CDR3 sequence (DNA): TGCAGTGCTAACGACTGGAACCAAGAGACCCAGTACTTC. Translation: CSANDWNQETQYF.

This clonotype has ten or more counts. The V call is TRBV7-2, the J call TRBJ2-1; 8 bases agree with TRBD1. This CDR3 has 15 amino acids. Germline values: CDR1 SGHTA, CDR2 FQGNSA. V lost 1 base, J lost 3 bases, and 2 bases stayed unmatched. The CDR3 region is CASSLGTGNYNEQFF. The CDR3 bases are TGTGCCAGCAGCTTAGGGACAGGGAACTACAATGAGCAGTTCTTC.

The CDR3 loop is CATSRPPGGRQFF. CDR3 DNA: TGTGCCACCAGCAGACCCCCCGGGGGCCGGCAGTTCTTC. The rearrangement links TRBV15 to TRBJ2-1; either TRBD1 or TRBD2 may fit D (6 bases each). CDR1 and CDR2 from the germline V gene are LNHNV and YYDKDF (reference sequence). V was cut by 2 bases and J by 12 bases, with 14 bases left in between. CDR3 size: 13 residues.

This clonotype was picked up a small number of times. The CDR3 here is CAWTMSNNEQFF. The CDR3 DNA follows: TGTGCCTGGACGATGTCCAACAATGAGCAGTTCTTC. The chain carries TRBV30 and TRBJ2-1; D is ambiguous. This CDR3 is 12 amino acids long. Trimming cost V 4 bases and J 5 bases, with 9 bases left between them. The germline gives CDR1 GTSNPN, CDR2 SVGIG (reference sequence).

This clonotype was picked up a small number of times. The rearrangement links TRBV19 to TRBJ1-1, with D possibly matching TRBD1 (5 bases). The CDR3 has 16 amino acids. CDR1 and CDR2 (germline): LNHDA, SQIVND (reference sequence). Trimming cost V 4 bases and J 5 bases, with 20 bases left between them. This CDR3 reads CASSTSLRGTGTEAFF. The CDR3 region has the DNA TGTGCCAGTAGTACCTCCCTCCGGGGGACGGGGACTGAAGCTTTCTTT.

About this clonotype itself: A junction boundary mismatches the germline segment, possibly from a read error. The V and J genes are TRBV28 and TRBJ2-7, with D perhaps matching TRBD1 (7 bases). Germline CDR1 is MDHEN and CDR2 is SYDVKM. The CDR3 runs 13 residues. The CDR3 loop reads CASSLPPPGGIDF. The CDR3 region has the DNA TGTGCCAGCAGTTTACCGCCCCCAGGGGGGATAGACTTC.